This T cell receptor (beta chain) was retrieved from a study of vaccination effects on CD4 cells after COVID-19. Comments on this clone: The antigen remains undetermined.

Profiling relied on immunoSEQ multiplex PCR, and the TCRdb table lists in-frame clones only, not all of them. The sample has around 62,000 clones; 70% to 75% are singletons. Scientists isolated CD4+ T cells after a roughly 10-day culture period ended. Participants were given two doses of BNT162b2 or mRNA-1273 vaccine. The length of the CDR3 is 14 residues. From germline, CDR1 is ENHRY and CDR2 SYGVKD. Trimming removed 0 bases at V and 2 bases at J, with 8 bases between. This sequence joins TRBV10-3 and TRBJ2-7; tentative D call: TRBD1 (6 bases). This clonotype was sampled from a human donor who received a COVID-19 vaccine. Sequencing used CD4+ T cells from PBMCs cultured without peptide, obtained after COVID-19 vaccination. The CDR3 DNA is TGTGCCATCAGTGAGTCGAGGGGGACCTACGAGCAGTACGTC. Its translation: CAISESRGTYEQYV.